The T cell receptor (beta chain) under discussion was sequenced for a study of Ad26.COV2.S vaccination and SARS-CoV-2 variants. Measured with immunoSEQ multiplex PCR; TCRdb has only the in-frame clones, and not every one. The data contain around 340,000 clones, 70% to 90% of them singletons. Described treatment: roughly 19 received Ad26.COV2.S at low or high dose, single or two shots; 5 received placebo; per-sample allocation not given. Each sample was drawn 63 days after the first injection (of vaccine or placebo). The CDR3 totals 15 residues. CDR1 is ENHRY, CDR2 SYGVKD, per germline. The V and J ends lost 0 bases and 7 bases respectively, with 15 bases between them.

The sequence was collected from a person aged 18-60 years who received the Ad26.COV2.S COVID-19 vaccine or a placebo. The chain links TRBV10-3 to TRBJ1-2, with D possibly matching TRBD1 (5 bases). Sequenced here: peripheral blood, sampled in a trial of Ad26.COV2.S vaccine versus placebo. The CDR3 is CAISESSGRSFGYTF. As DNA, the CDR3 is TGTGCCATCAGTGAGTCGTCAGGGAGGTCATTTGGCTACACCTTC.